The present entry profiles one T cell receptor (beta chain) with its context. Participant-reported clinical history was the basis for cohort assignment. The length of the CDR3 is 17 residues. Germline assignment: CDR1 LNHDA and CDR2 SQIVND (reference sequence). With V trimmed by 2 bases and J by 6 bases, 9 bases remained unmatched. Sequencing used immunoSEQ multiplex PCR; TCRdb keeps in-frame clones, though not all of them. The sample lists 180,000 or so clones; 60% to 80% were seen once. This entry belongs to a study of blood T cell repertoires in COVID-19. The origin of this receptor is a man in his 60s who had been exposed to COVID-19. This chain joins TRBV19 and TRBJ1-5; 11 positions agree with TRBD1. Sequencing was performed on PBMCs or T cells enriched from blood (not recorded which). The CDR3 DNA reads TGTGCCAGTAGTATAAGGTGGGGACAGGGGGGCGGTCAGCCCCAGCATTTT. Translated, it gives CASSIRWGQGGGQPQHF. Complete variable domain (other parts from reference TRBV19 and TRBJ1-5): DGGITQSPKYLFRKEGQNVTLSCEQNLNHDAMYWYRQDPGQGLRLIYYSQIVNDFQKGDIAEGYSVSREKKESFPLTVTSAQKNPTAFYLCASSIRWGQGGGQPQHFGDGTRLSIL.